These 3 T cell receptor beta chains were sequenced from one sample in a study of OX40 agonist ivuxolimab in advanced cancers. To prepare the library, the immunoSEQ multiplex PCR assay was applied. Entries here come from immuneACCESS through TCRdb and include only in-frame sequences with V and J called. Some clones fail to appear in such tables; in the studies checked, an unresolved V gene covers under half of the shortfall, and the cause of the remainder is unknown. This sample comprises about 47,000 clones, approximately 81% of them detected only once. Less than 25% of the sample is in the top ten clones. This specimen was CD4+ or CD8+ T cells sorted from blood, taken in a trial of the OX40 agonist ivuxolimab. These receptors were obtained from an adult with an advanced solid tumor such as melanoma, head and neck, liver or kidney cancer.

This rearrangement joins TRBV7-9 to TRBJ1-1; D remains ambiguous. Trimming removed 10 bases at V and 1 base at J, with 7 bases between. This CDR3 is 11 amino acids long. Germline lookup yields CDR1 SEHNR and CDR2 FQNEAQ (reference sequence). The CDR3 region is CATRQNTEAFF. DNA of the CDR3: TGTGCCACCAGACAGAACACTGAAGCTTTCTTT. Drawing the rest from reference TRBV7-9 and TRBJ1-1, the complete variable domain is DTGVSQNPRHKITKRGQNVTFRCDPISEHNRLYWYRQTLGQGPEFLTYFQNEAQLEKSRLLSDRFSAERPKGSFSTLEIQRTEQGDSAMYLCATRQNTEAFFGQGTRLTVV.

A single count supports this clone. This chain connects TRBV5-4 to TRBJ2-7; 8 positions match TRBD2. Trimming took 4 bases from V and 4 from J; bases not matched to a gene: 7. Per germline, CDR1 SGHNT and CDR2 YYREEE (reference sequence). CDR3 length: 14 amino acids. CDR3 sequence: CASSPAVAGYEQYF. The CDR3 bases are TGTGCCAGCAGCCCGGCGGTAGCGGGGTACGAGCAGTACTTC. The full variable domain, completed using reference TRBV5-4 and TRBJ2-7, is ETGVTQSPTHLIKTRGQQVTLRCSSQSGHNTVSWYQQALGQGPQFIFQYYREEENGRGNFPPRFSGLQFPNYSSELNVNALELDDSALYLCASSPAVAGYEQYFGPGTRLTVT.

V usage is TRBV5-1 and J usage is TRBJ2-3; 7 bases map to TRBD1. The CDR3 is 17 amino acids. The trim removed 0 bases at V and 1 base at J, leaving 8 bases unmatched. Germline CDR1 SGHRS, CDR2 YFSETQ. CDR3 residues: CASSLDRGSYRTDTQYF. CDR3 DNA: TGCGCCAGCAGCTTGGACAGGGGTTCCTATCGCACAGATACGCAGTATTTT. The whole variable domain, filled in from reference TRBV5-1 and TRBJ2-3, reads KAGVTQTPRYLIKTRGQQVTLSCSPISGHRSVSWYQQTPGQGLQFLFEYFSETQRNKGNFPGRFSGRQFSNSRSEMNVSTLELGDSALYLCASSLDRGSYRTDTQYFGPGTRLTVL.